This TCR beta chain was retrieved from a study of Graves' ophthalmopathy and Graves' hyperthyroidism. Amplification of the TCR beta CDR3 regions used RNA transcripts (as template). Following a first-round RT-PCR that used HTBI primers, a second-round multiplex PCR was carried out. TCRdb re-analysed the multiplex PCR reads in MiXCR, keeping a single row per CDR3 protein. Among over a million distinct CDR3 sequences listed, approximately 35% were seen once. This TCR derives from an adult man with Graves' hyperthyroidism. Material for sequencing was peripheral blood or thyroid tissue (not recorded which).

Here the CDR3 DNA reads TGCGCCAGCAGCCAAGCGTGGAACGGGGGGACTGAAGCTTTCTTT. Amino acids: CASSQAWNGGTEAFF. The chain has TRBV4-3 and TRBJ1-1; possible D gene TRBD1, 5 bases. The CDR3 covers 15 residues. Trimming took 1 base from V and 5 from J, leaving 14 bases between them. Per germline, CDR1 LGHNA and CDR2 YSLEER.